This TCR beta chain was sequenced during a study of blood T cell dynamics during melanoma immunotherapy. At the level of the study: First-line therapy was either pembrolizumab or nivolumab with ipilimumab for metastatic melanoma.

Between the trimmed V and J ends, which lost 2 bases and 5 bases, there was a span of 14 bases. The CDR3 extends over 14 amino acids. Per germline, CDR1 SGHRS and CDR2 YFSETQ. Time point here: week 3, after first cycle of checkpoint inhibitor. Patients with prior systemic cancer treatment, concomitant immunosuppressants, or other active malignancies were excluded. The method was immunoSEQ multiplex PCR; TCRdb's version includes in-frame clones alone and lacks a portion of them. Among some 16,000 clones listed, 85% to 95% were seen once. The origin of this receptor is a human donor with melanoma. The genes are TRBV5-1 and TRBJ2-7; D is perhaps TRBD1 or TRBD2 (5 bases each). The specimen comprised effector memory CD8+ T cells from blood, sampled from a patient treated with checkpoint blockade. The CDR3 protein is CASSLLGPWDEQYF. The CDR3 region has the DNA TGCGCCAGCAGCTTACTGGGACCCTGGGACGAGCAGTACTTC.